The clone carrying this TCR beta chain was seen a few times. These data are taken from a study of T cells in Graves' hyperthyroidism and ophthalmopathy. Amplification of TCR beta CDR3 regions was performed using RNA transcripts as template. A set of HTBI primers served as the primers for a first-round RT-PCR of the TCR CDR3. Each CDR3 protein gets one entry after TCRdb re-called the multiplex PCR reads with MiXCR. The table has approximately 360,000 distinct CDR3 sequences, approximately 14% seen once. Germline values: CDR1 DFQATT, CDR2 SNEGSKA (reference sequence). The CDR3 has 19 residues. V lost 2 bases and J 0 bases, leaving 22 bases between the germline ends.

The chain uses TRBV20-1 and TRBJ1-4; D gene unclear. Sequenced input: blood. The origin of this receptor is a woman between 18 and 29 years old with Graves' hyperthyroidism that later progressed to Graves' ophthalmopathy. This CDR3 reads CSARLPFREGESTNEKLFF. Written as DNA, the CDR3 is TGCAGTGCTAGACTACCGTTTCGAGAGGGAGAATCAACTAATGAAAAACTGTTTTTT.